The rows below give T cell receptor beta chains drawn from one sample of a study of T cells after posttransplantation cyclophosphamide. The assay was immunoSEQ multiplex PCR, and TCRdb's table has in-frame clones only and misses some. The table records several thousand clones, 85% to 90% of them present only once. The sequenced material came from memory CD4+ T cells sorted from PBMCs. Receptors were obtained from a woman in her fifties or sixties in good health, CMV-negative, and a related stem cell transplant donor. Both conserved end residues are part of each CDR3. Fields, in order: CDR3 DNA, CDR3 protein, D gene, clone size, V gene, J gene. A D gene is named only where the DNA matches it firmly. The size field is filled for only some rows; it gives once, few, many or a size class.

TGTGCCAGCAGCCCCGCCCGAGTAGGGGGCGGCTACACCTTC	CASSPARVGGGYTF	TRBD1	.	TRBV7-8	TRBJ1-2
TGTGCCTGGAGTGTCTCGAGCGGTTATGAAAAACTGTTTTTT	CAWSVSSGYEKLFF	.	.	TRBV30	TRBJ1-4
TGTGCCAGCGGCATTGAAGCTTTCTTT	CASGIEAFF	.	.	TRBV28	TRBJ1-1
TGTGCCAGTAGGCTTGGACAGGGTCGGGCTGAAGCTTTCTTT	CASRLGQGRAEAFF	TRBD1	.	TRBV19	TRBJ1-1
TGTGCCATCAGTTACCAGGTAGGAATCACTGAAGCTTTCTTT	CAISYQVGITEAFF	.	.	TRBV10-3	TRBJ1-1
TGTGCCAGCAGTCCCGGACAGGGGGCCTGGGGCACTGAAGCTTTCTTT	CASSPGQGAWGTEAFF	TRBD1	.	TRBV6-6	TRBJ1-1
TGTGCCAGTAGTAGCAGGGGGCAAGATGAAGCTTTCTTT	CASSSRGQDEAFF	TRBD1	once	TRBV19	TRBJ1-1
TGTGCCAGCAGCTTTCGGCGGGGGCTGGCTAATGAAAAACTGTTTTTT	CASSFRRGLANEKLFF	.	.	TRBV7-2	TRBJ1-4
TGTGCCAGCAGCTTGGGAGGACTACGAGGGGAGCAGTACTTC	CASSLGGLRGEQYF	.	once	TRBV5-6	TRBJ2-7
TGTGCCATCGAGGTGACAGATACGCAGTATTTT	CAIEVTDTQYF	.	.	TRBV10-3	TRBJ2-3
TGTGCCAGCACCCCTTCCTCCAATGAGCAGTTCTTC	CASTPSSNEQFF	.	.	TRBV6-1	TRBJ2-1
TGTGCCAGCAGCGACAGGTTGATCCGGGATGAGCAGTTCTTC	CASSDRLIRDEQFF	.	.	TRBV28	TRBJ2-1
TGTGCCAGTCAGGTGTCTGGGGCCAACGTCCTGACTTTC	CASQVSGANVLTF	.	.	TRBV28	TRBJ2-6
TGTGCCAGCAGTCCGGGGACTAGCAGAGATACGCAGTATTTT	CASSPGTSRDTQYF	TRBD2	once	TRBV6-6	TRBJ2-3
TGTGCCAGCAGTTACTCTACAGCTAATTCACCCCTCCACTTT	CASSYSTANSPLHF	.	.	TRBV6-5	TRBJ1-6
TGTGCCAGCAGCCAAGGTAGAGATGAGCAGTTCTTC	CASSQGRDEQFF	.	.	TRBV4-2	TRBJ2-1
TGTGCCAGCAGCTTAGTCTCCGGAGCCCACTATGGCTACACCTTC	CASSLVSGAHYGYTF	.	once	TRBV7-2	TRBJ1-2
TGCAGCGTTGCTCGGGAGACCCAGTACTTC	CSVARETQYF	.	.	TRBV29-1	TRBJ2-5
TGTGCCAGCAGCTTAGATGGTGCACTCAGGGCTAATTCACCCCTCCACTTT	CASSLDGALRANSPLHF	.	.	TRBV11-2	TRBJ1-6
TGTGCCAGCAGCCCTCGGGACAGATCCTACAATGAGCAGTTCTTC	CASSPRDRSYNEQFF	TRBD1	once	TRBV9	TRBJ2-1
TGTGCCAGCAACCCTCCCCGGACAGGGGAGAACTATGGCTACACCTTC	CASNPPRTGENYGYTF	.	.	TRBV21-1	TRBJ1-2
TGTGCCGGCCGGACATTTAGCAATCAGCCCCAGCATTTT	CAGRTFSNQPQHF	.	.	TRBV2	TRBJ1-5
TGTGCCAGCAGCCAGGGGGCTGTTTTTTCACCCCTCCACTTT	CASSQGAVFSPLHF	TRBD1	.	TRBV25-1	TRBJ1-6
TGTGCCAGCAGCTTAATTGGCGGGAACGCAGAAGCTTTCTTT	CASSLIGGNAEAFF	.	once	TRBV7-3	TRBJ1-1
TGTGCCAGCAGTGACCCCCCTGTCGAGCAGTACTTC	CASSDPPVEQYF	.	.	TRBV2	TRBJ2-7
TGTGCCTGGGCCTACAGGGGGCGAGAGACCCAGTACTTC	CAWAYRGRETQYF	TRBD1	once	TRBV30	TRBJ2-5
TGTGCCAGCAGTGAAGCGGCACAGGGGCAAGAGACCCAGTACTTC	CASSEAAQGQETQYF	TRBD1	.	TRBV6-1	TRBJ2-5
TGTGCCAGCAGCCAAGTTGGGAGACAGGGGTATTCACCCCTCCACTTT	CASSQVGRQGYSPLHF	TRBD1	.	TRBV14	TRBJ1-6
TGTGCCAGTAGTATCGGGGGGGGCGATTCACCCCTCCACTTT	CASSIGGGDSPLHF	.	.	TRBV19	TRBJ1-6
TGTGCCAGCTCCGCCGCGGGGTTTGGGGCCGAGCAGTACTTC	CASSAAGFGAEQYF	.	.	TRBV7-2	TRBJ2-7
TGTGCCATCAGTAACCAGGACAGGGTCCACAATGAGCAGTTCTTC	CAISNQDRVHNEQFF	TRBD1	.	TRBV10-3	TRBJ2-1
TGTGTCAGAAGCTTAGTCGGGACAGGGGAGCCCAATGAGCAGTTCTTC	CVRSLVGTGEPNEQFF	.	.	TRBV7-5	TRBJ2-1
TGTGCCAGTCACAAGGGGGCGGGGGGGCCACCCGGGGAGCTGTTTTTT	CASHKGAGGPPGELFF	TRBD2	.	TRBV27	TRBJ2-2
TGTGCCAGCAGTGAATTCCCTAGCGGGACTTACAATGAGCAGTTCTTC	CASSEFPSGTYNEQFF	TRBD2	.	TRBV2	TRBJ2-1
TGTGCCAGCAGTTTTTTGGGGGCCTCGAACACTGAAGCTTTCTTT	CASSFLGASNTEAFF	.	once	TRBV27	TRBJ1-1
TGCGCCAGCAGCGAAGGACAGGGTAATAATTCACCCCTCCACTTT	CASSEGQGNNSPLHF	TRBD1	.	TRBV5-1	TRBJ1-6
TGTGCCACCTCCTATCTGGGGGGACAGGCAGAAGGCTACACCTTC	CATSYLGGQAEGYTF	TRBD1	.	TRBV6-1	TRBJ1-2
TGTGCCAGCAGCTTCCAGGGGGCGGGTGGTCAGCCCCAGCATTTT	CASSFQGAGGQPQHF	TRBD1	.	TRBV6-6	TRBJ1-5
TGTGCCACCAACAAGCGGGGGGGCCGGGAGACCCAGTACTTC	CATNKRGGRETQYF	TRBD2	.	TRBV15	TRBJ2-5
TGTGCCAGCAGCCTCGGACAGGGGAAGGGGCCCCAGCATTTT	CASSLGQGKGPQHF	TRBD1	few	TRBV4-2	TRBJ1-5